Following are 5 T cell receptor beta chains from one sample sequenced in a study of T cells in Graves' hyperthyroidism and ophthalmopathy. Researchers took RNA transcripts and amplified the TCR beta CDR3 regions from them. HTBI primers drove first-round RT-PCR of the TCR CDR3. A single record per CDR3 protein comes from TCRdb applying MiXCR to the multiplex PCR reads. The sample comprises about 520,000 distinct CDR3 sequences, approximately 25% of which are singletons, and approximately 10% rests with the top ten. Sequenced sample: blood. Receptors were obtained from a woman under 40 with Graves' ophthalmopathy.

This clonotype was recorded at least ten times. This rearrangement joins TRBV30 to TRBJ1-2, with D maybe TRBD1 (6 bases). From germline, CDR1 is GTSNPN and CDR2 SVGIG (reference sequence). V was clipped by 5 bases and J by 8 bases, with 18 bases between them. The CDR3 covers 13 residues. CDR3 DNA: TGTGCCTGGTGTCTCGCAGGGGCTGGCGGCTACACCTTC. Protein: CAWCLAGAGGYTF.

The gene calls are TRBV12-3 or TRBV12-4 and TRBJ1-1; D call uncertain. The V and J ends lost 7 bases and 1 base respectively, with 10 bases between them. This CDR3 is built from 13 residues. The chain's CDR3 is CASTPRSNTEAFF. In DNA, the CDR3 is TGTGCCAGCACCCCACGGTCGAACACTGAAGCTTTCTTT.

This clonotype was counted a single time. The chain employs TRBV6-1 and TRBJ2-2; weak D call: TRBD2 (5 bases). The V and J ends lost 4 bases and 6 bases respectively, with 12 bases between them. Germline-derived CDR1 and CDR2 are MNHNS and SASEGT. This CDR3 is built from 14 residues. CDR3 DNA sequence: TGTGCCAGCAGTGCGGGAACTTGGGCCGGGGAGCTGTTTTTT. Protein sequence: CASSAGTWAGELFF.

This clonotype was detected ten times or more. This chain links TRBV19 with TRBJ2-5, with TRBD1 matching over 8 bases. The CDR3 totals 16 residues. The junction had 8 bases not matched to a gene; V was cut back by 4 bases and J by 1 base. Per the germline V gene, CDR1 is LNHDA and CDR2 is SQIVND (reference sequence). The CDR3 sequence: CASSRSTGGIQETQYF. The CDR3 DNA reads TGTGCCAGTAGTAGATCTACAGGGGGAATCCAAGAGACCCAGTACTTC.

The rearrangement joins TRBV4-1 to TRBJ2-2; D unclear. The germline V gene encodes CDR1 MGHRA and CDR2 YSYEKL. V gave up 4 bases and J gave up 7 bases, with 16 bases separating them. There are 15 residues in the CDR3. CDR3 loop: CASSPRRSEVGELFF. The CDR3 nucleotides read TGCGCCAGCAGCCCCCGCAGGTCTGAAGTCGGGGAGCTGTTTTTT.